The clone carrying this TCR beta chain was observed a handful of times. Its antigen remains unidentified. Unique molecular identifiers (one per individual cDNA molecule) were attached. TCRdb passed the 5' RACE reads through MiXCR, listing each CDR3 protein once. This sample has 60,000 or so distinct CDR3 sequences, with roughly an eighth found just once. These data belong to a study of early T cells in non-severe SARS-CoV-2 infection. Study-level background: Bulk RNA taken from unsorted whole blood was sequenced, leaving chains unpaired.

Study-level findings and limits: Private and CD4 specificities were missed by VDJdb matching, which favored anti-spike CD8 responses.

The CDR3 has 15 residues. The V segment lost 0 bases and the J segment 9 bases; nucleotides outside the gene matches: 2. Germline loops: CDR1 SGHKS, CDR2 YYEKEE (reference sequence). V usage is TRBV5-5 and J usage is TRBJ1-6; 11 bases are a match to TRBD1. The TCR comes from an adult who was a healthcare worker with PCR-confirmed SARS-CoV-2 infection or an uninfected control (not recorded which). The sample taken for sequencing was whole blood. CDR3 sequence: CASSLVGQGGSPLHF. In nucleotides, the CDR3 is TGTGCCAGCAGCTTGGTGGGACAGGGGGGTTCACCCCTCCACTTT.